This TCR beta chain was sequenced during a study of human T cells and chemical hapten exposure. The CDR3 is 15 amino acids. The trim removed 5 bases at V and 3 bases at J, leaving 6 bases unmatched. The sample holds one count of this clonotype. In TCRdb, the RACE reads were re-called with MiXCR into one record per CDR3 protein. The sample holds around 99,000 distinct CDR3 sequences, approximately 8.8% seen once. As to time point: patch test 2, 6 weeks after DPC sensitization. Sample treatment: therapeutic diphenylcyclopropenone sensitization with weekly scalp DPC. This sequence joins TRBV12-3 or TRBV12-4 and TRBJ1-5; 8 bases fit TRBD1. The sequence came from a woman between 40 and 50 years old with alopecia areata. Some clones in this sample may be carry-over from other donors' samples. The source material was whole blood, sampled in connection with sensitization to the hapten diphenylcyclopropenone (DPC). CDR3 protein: CASSLGTGSNQPQHF. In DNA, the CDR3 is TGTGCCAGCAGTCTTGGGACAGGATCCAATCAGCCCCAGCATTTT.